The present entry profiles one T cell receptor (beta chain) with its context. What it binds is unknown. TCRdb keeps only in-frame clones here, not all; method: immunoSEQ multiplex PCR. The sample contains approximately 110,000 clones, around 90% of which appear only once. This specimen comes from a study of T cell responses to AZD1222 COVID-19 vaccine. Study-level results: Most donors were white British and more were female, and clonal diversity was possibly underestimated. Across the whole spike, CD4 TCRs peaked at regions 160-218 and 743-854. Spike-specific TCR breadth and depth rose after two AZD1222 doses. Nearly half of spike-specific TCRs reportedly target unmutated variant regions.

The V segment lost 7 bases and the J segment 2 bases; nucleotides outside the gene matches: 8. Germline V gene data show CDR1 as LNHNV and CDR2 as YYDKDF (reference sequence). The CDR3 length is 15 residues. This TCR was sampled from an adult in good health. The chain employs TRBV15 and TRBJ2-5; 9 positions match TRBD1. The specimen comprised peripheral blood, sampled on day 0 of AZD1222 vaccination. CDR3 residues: CATTSGQGWQETQYF. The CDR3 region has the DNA TGTGCCACCACCTCCGGACAGGGGTGGCAAGAGACCCAGTACTTC.